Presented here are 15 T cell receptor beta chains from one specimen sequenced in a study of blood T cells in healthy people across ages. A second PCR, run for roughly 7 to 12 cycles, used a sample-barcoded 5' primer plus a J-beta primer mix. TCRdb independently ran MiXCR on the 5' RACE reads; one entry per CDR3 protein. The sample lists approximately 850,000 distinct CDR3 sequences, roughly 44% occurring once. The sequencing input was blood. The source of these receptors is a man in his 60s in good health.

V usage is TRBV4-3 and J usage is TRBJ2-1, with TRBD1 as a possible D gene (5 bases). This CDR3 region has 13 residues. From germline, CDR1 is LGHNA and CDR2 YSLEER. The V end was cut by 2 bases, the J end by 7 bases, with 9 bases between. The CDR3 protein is CASSQLTANEQFF. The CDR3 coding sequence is TGCGCCAGCAGCCAATTGACAGCAAATGAGCAGTTCTTC.

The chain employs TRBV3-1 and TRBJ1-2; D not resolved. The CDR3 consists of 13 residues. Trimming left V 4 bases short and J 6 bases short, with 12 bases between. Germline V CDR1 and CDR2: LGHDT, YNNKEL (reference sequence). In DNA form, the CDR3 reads TGTGCCAGCAGCCCGGTTGTTACAGATGGCTACACCTTC. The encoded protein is CASSPVVTDGYTF.

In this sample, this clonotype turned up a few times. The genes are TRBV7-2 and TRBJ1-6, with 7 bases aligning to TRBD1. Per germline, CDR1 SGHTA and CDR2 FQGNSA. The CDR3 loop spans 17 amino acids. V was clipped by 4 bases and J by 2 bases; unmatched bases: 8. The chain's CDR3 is CASSSEGAQTYNSPLHF. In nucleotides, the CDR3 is TGTGCCAGCAGCTCGGAGGGGGCCCAAACCTATAATTCACCCCTCCACTTT.

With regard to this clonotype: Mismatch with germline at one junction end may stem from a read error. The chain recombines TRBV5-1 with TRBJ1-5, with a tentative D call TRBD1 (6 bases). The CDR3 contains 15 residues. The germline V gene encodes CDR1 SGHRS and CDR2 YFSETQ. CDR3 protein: CASSLGTGSNQPLHF. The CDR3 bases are TGCGCCAGCAGCTTGGGAACAGGGAGCAATCAGCCCCTGCATTTT.

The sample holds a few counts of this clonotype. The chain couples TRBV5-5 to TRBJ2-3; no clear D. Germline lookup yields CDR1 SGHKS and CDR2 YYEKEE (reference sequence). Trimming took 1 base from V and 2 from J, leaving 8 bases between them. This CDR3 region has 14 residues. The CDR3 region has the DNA TGTGCCAGCAGCTTGCTGCAGTCCACAGATACGCAGTATTTT. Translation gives CASSLLQSTDTQYF.

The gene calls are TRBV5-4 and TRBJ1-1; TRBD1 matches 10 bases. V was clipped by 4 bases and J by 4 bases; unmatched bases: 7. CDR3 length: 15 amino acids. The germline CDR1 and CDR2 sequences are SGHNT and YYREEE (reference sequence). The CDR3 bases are TGTGCCAGCAGCCCCGGGGACAGGGGTCGCACTGAAGCTTTCTTT. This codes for CASSPGDRGRTEAFF.

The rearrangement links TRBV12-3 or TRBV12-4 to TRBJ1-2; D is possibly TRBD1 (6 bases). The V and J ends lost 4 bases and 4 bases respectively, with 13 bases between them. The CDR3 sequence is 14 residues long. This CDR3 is CASSWGPGGYGYTF. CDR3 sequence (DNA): TGTGCCAGCAGTTGGGGGCCGGGGGGCTATGGCTACACCTTC.

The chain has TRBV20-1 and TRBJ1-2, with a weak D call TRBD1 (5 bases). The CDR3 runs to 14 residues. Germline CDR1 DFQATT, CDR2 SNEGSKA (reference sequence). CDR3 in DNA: TGCGGCACAGCCGTGTGGGGGGCTAACTATGGCTACACCTTC. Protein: CGTAVWGANYGYTF.

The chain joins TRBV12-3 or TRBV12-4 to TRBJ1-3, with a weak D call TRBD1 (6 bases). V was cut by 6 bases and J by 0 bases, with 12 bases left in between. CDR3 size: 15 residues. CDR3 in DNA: TGTGCCAGCAGAACGGGACAAAACTCTGGAAACACCATATATTTT. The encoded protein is CASRTGQNSGNTIYF.

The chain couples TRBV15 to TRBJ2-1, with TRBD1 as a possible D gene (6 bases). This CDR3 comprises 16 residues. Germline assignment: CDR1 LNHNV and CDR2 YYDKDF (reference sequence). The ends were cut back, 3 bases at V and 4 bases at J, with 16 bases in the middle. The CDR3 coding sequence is TGTGCCACCAGCAGGGGACGGAATCAGGGGTACAATGAGCAGTTCTTC. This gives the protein CATSRGRNQGYNEQFF.

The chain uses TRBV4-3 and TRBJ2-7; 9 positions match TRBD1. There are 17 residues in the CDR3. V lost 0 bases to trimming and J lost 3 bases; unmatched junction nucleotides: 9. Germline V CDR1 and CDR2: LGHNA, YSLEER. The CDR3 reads CASSQDWGGDRVYEQYF. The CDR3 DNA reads TGCGCCAGCAGCCAAGATTGGGGTGGGGACAGGGTCTACGAGCAGTACTTC.

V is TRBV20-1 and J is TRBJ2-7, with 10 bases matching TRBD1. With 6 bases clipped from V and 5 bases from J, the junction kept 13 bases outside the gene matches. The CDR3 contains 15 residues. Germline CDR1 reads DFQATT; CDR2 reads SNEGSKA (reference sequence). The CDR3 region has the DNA TGCAGTGCGCAACCGGGACAGGGGTTTAAGGACGAGCAGTACTTC. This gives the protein CSAQPGQGFKDEQYF.

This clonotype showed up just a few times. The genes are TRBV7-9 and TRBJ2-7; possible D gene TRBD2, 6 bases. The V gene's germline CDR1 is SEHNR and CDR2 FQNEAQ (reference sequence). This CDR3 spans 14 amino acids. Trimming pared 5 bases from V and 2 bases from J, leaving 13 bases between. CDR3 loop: CASSARDFTYEQYF. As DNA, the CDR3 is TGTGCCAGCAGCGCTCGGGACTTTACCTACGAGCAGTACTTC.

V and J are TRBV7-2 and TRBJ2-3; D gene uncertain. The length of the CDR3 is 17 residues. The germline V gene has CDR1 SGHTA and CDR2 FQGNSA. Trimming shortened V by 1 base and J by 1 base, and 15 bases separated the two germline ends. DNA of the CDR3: TGTGCCAGCAGCTTAGGGTCAGGTGGCCGTCGCACAGATACGCAGTATTTT. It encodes CASSLGSGGRRTDTQYF.

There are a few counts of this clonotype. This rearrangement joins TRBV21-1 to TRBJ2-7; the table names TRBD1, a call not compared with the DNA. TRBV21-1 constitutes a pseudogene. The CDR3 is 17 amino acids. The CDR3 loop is CASSKKEVGSRVYEQYF. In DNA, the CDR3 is TGTGCCAGCAGCAAAAAGGAGGTGGGGTCCAGGGTCTACGAGCAGTACTTC.